The source of this TCR beta chain is a study of blood T cell repertoires in COVID-19. Study details: Whether acute or convalescent, the COVID-19 samples came from the United States, Italy and Spain. T cells, B-cell-depleted T cells, or PBMCs supplied cDNA or gDNA.

Germline V CDR1 and CDR2: SNHLY, FYNNEI. Between the trimmed V and J ends, which lost 2 bases and 5 bases, there was a span of 6 bases. This CDR3 contains 13 residues. Profiling relied on immunoSEQ multiplex PCR, and the TCRdb table lists in-frame clones only, not all of them. Of a few hundred thousand clones detected, roughly nine tenths appear once; the ten largest clones hold just under 0.95%. The sequencing input was peripheral blood. This clonotype was sampled from a woman in her 40s who had recovered from COVID-19. The J gene is TRBJ1-4, the V gene TRBV2; possibly TRBD1 for D (5 bases). CDR3 residues: CASSERQNEKLFF. Here the CDR3 DNA reads TGTGCCAGCAGTGAAAGACAGAATGAAAAACTGTTTTTT.